This TCR beta chain was identified during a study of shared clonotypes between healthy human individuals. Across the study: Each donor had three CD4 naive, three CD4 memory, two CD8 naive and one CD8 memory plate.

Turning to this clone: The same CDR3 also results from other DNA sequences found in this sample.

Assay used: immunoSEQ multiplex PCR; TCRdb lists only in-frame clones, some missing. The sample records 2 million to 2.5 million clones, 80% to 95% being singletons. Germline V lookup: CDR1 SGHRS, CDR2 YFSETQ. Trimming at V came to 4 bases and at J to 4 bases, leaving 3 bases not matched to a gene. The CDR3 consists of 14 residues. The chain employs TRBV5-1 and TRBJ1-1; 11 bases match TRBD1. The receptor was derived from a man between 18 and 29 years old in good health. Some clones in this sample may be carry-over from other donors' samples. The sample comprised naive CD4+ T cells from PBMCs. Subset of the sample: CD45RA+ positively selected. The CDR3 DNA reads TGCGCCAGCAGCGGACAGGGGGCCGGCACTGAAGCTTTCTTT. This gives the protein CASSGQGAGTEAFF.